One sample yielded the 21 T cell receptor beta chains listed below, sequenced in a study of T cells after yellow fever vaccination. Using its own MiXCR run on the 5' RACE reads, TCRdb lists one record per CDR3 protein. The sample has approximately 510,000 distinct CDR3 sequences; 21% are singletons. The sequenced sample was PBMCs, obtained roughly 20 days after the first yellow fever vaccination. The receptors were gathered from a man aged 18 to 30 who received the YFV17D yellow fever vaccine.

This clonotype was counted between two and nine times. This chain uses TRBV7-9 with TRBJ1-1; 7 bases agree with TRBD1. Germline lookup yields CDR1 SEHNR and CDR2 FQNEAQ (reference sequence). The CDR3 has 16 amino acids. J lost 4 bases, V lost 5 bases, and 13 bases had no gene match. The chain's CDR3 is CASSPGGQGSATEAFF. The CDR3 coding sequence is TGTGCCAGCAGCCCAGGGGGGCAGGGTTCGGCCACTGAAGCTTTCTTT.

This rearrangement joins TRBV20-1 to TRBJ1-4; D is possibly TRBD1 (6 bases). Per germline, CDR1 DFQATT and CDR2 SNEGSKA (reference sequence). V was shortened by 7 bases and J by 3 bases, with 12 bases between the two germline ends. The CDR3 sequence is 13 residues long. The CDR3 here is CSGKQGANEKLFF. The CDR3 DNA is TGCAGTGGTAAACAGGGAGCTAATGAAAAACTGTTTTTT.

This clonotype was detected a few times. The chain links TRBV12-3 or TRBV12-4 to TRBJ1-1; TRBD1 is a possible D gene (5 bases). V lost 6 bases and J lost 6, with 14 bases in between. The CDR3 totals 13 residues. This chain's CDR3 is CASSRDPAAEAFF. In nucleotides, the CDR3 is TGTGCCAGCAGCCGGGACCCAGCGGCTGAAGCTTTCTTT.

The chain is built from TRBV27 and TRBJ2-7; 8 bases line up with TRBD2. The CDR3 extends over 16 amino acids. V dropped 3 bases and J dropped 3; count of bases not matched to a gene: 10. CDR1 MNHEY and CDR2 SMNVEV come from the germline V gene (reference sequence). The chain's CDR3 is CASSFSGGEVDYEQYF. The CDR3 DNA sequence: TGTGCCAGCAGTTTCAGCGGGGGAGAGGTTGACTACGAGCAGTACTTC.

In its sample, this clonotype was seen a few times. The gene calls are TRBV12-3 or TRBV12-4 and TRBJ1-5, with D possibly TRBD1 on 5 matching bases. Trimming took 3 bases from V and 5 from J, leaving 8 bases between them. CDR3 length: 13 amino acids. The chain's CDR3 is CASSFAGDQPQHF. DNA for the CDR3: TGTGCCAGCAGTTTTGCGGGGGATCAGCCCCAGCATTTT.

J is TRBJ2-2 and V is TRBV27; maybe TRBD2 (5 bases). Germline V CDR1 and CDR2: MNHEY, SMNVEV (reference sequence). This CDR3 spans 17 amino acids. The ends were cut back, 1 base at V and 4 bases at J, with 16 bases in the middle. The DNA for the CDR3 is TGTGCCAGCAGTTTATTAGGTCGGGATCGGGTCACCGGGGAGCTGTTTTTT. This codes for CASSLLGRDRVTGELFF.

The genes are TRBV27 and TRBJ2-5, with D perhaps TRBD1 or TRBD2 (5 bases each). Germline V gene lookup returns CDR1 MNHEY and CDR2 SMNVEV (reference sequence). The ends were cut back, 6 bases at V and 6 bases at J, with 14 bases in the middle. This CDR3 comprises 13 residues. The CDR3 DNA follows: TGTGCCAGCAGCCTCGGGACGGACCAGACCCAGTACTTC. Encoded protein: CASSLGTDQTQYF.

The chain combines TRBV4-2 with TRBJ2-1, with 13 bases matching TRBD2. J gave up 8 bases and V 4 bases, and 2 bases lay outside the gene matches. The CDR3 extends over 14 amino acids. CDR1 is LGHNA and CDR2 is YNFKEQ in the germline V gene. DNA for the CDR3: TGTGCCAGCAGCCGCGGACTAGCGGGGGATGAGCAGTTCTTC. This gives the protein CASSRGLAGDEQFF.

The V gene is TRBV5-5, the J gene TRBJ2-7; D is possibly TRBD1 (6 bases). Trimming pared 6 bases from V and 4 bases from J, leaving 17 bases between. In germline, CDR1 is SGHKS, CDR2 YYEKEE (reference sequence). This CDR3 is 14 amino acids long. The CDR3 coding sequence is TGTGCCAGCACCCAGCCGGCGCAGGGGTACGAGCAGTACTTC. Amino acids: CASTQPAQGYEQYF.

As to this clonotype: A much larger clone differs by one base, so this may be a read error. V gene TRBV4-3 combines with J gene TRBJ2-2; tentative D call: TRBD2 (5 bases). This CDR3 comprises 16 residues. The ends were cut back, 2 bases at V and 1 base at J, with 11 bases in the middle. Germline CDR1 reads LGHNA; CDR2 reads YSLEER. The CDR3 DNA sequence: TGCGCCAGCAGCCAATTGGCCCGGGAGAACACCGGGGAGCTGTTTTTT. Translation gives CASSQLARENTGELFF.

This clonotype appeared many times. V gene TRBV10-2 combines with J gene TRBJ2-5, with 10 bases identical to TRBD1. J lost 4 bases, V lost 6 bases, and 8 bases had no gene match. CDR1 is WSHSY, CDR2 SAAADI, per germline. The CDR3 is 15 residues long. DNA of the CDR3: TGCGCCAGCAGCGACAGGGACAGGGGAGGAGAGACCCAGTACTTC. This sequence encodes CASSDRDRGGETQYF.

For the CDR3, the DNA is TGTGCCAGCAGCCAAACAGGGGGCAGAGCTTTCTTT. This gives the protein CASSQTGGRAFF. The genes are TRBV4-2 and TRBJ1-1, with 9 nucleotides matching TRBD1. From germline, CDR1 is LGHNA and CDR2 YNFKEQ. V lost 2 bases to trimming and J lost 10 bases; unmatched junction nucleotides: 2. The CDR3 length is 12 residues.

J is TRBJ2-5 and V is TRBV7-3; a possible D gene is TRBD2 (6 bases). CDR3 length equals 13 residues. CDR1 and CDR2 (germline): SGHTA, FQGTGA. V lost 2 bases and J 7 bases, leaving 11 bases between the germline ends. In DNA, the CDR3 is TGTGCCAGCAGCTTACATGCGGAGGGGACCCAGTACTTC. As protein: CASSLHAEGTQYF.

The V call is TRBV29-1, the J call TRBJ2-3; TRBD1 matches at 7 bases. Germline CDR1 reads SQVTM; CDR2 reads ANQGSEA. This CDR3 has 15 amino acids. V lost 6 bases, J lost 2 bases, and 11 bases stayed unmatched. CDR3 DNA: TGCAGCGTCGCCCCCCGGGACAGCTACACAGATACGCAGTATTTT. As protein: CSVAPRDSYTDTQYF.

The J gene is TRBJ2-2, the V gene TRBV24-1; tentatively, D is TRBD2 (5 bases). From germline, CDR1 is KGHDR and CDR2 SFDVKD. The CDR3 length is 15 residues. V shed 5 bases and J shed 0 bases, with 9 bases lying between them. The CDR3: CATSGGVANTGELFF. CDR3 DNA: TGTGCCACCAGTGGGGGAGTGGCGAACACCGGGGAGCTGTTTTTT.

This clonotype was seen a handful of times. V and J are TRBV4-1 and TRBJ2-7; 10 nucleotides agree with TRBD1. The CDR3 length is 14 residues. The ends lost 1 base at V and 4 bases at J; junction bases unmatched: 1. CDR1 is MGHRA and CDR2 is YSYEKL in the germline V gene. CDR3 loop: CASSQGDRGYEQYV. Here the CDR3 DNA reads TGCGCCAGCAGCCAAGGGGACAGGGGTTACGAGCAGTACGTC.

There are a few counts of this clonotype. This sequence joins TRBV6-1 and TRBJ2-1; the match to TRBD2 covers 7 bases. V lost 5 bases, J lost 4 bases, and 5 bases stayed unmatched. The CDR3 extends over 14 amino acids. Germline V CDR1 and CDR2: MNHNS, SASEGT. CDR3 sequence (DNA): TGTGCCAGCAGTCGGTATAGCGGGTACAATGAGCAGTTCTTC. It is translated as CASSRYSGYNEQFF.

The chain recombines TRBV5-6 with TRBJ1-1; D is uncertain. V shed 6 bases and J shed 3 bases, with 15 bases lying between them. There are 14 residues in the CDR3. Per germline, CDR1 SGHDT and CDR2 YYEEEE. In nucleotides, the CDR3 is TGTGCCAGCAAGGGCGGTCCCAAGGACACTGAAGCTTTCTTT. It translates to CASKGGPKDTEAFF.

This clonotype was detected a few times. This sequence joins TRBV12-3 or TRBV12-4 and TRBJ2-4, with D perhaps matching TRBD2 (6 bases). The CDR3 extends over 13 amino acids. Trimming stripped 5 bases from V and 6 bases from J, with 11 bases between. CDR3 protein: CASSLGTGNIQYF. CDR3 coding DNA: TGTGCCAGCAGTCTAGGGACTGGAAACATTCAGTACTTC.

The V call is TRBV7-9, the J call TRBJ2-2; D is unclear. CDR1 and CDR2 from the germline V gene are SEHNR and FQNEAQ (reference sequence). The CDR3 has 15 amino acids. V shed 3 bases and J shed 1 base, with 9 bases lying between them. As DNA, the CDR3 is TGTGCCAGCAGCTTTAATTTCGAGAACACCGGGGAGCTGTTTTTT. Protein sequence: CASSFNFENTGELFF. The variable domain in full, completed from reference TRBV7-9 and TRBJ2-2, reads DTGVSQNPRHKITKRGQNVTFRCDPISEHNRLYWYRQTLGQGPEFLTYFQNEAQLEKSRLLSDRFSAERPKGSFSTLEIQRTEQGDSAMYLCASSFNFENTGELFFGEGSRLTVL.

This clonotype has more than one count but fewer than ten. The CDR3 loop reads CASSLEAGWGTQYF. CDR3 nucleotides: TGTGCCAGCAGCTTAGAAGCAGGATGGGGGACCCAGTACTTC. The chain employs TRBV11-2 and TRBJ2-5; D gene ambiguous. Germline V CDR1 and CDR2: SGHAT, FQNNGV. This CDR3 has 14 amino acids. Deletions cut 0 bases from V and 7 bases from J, with 12 bases between.